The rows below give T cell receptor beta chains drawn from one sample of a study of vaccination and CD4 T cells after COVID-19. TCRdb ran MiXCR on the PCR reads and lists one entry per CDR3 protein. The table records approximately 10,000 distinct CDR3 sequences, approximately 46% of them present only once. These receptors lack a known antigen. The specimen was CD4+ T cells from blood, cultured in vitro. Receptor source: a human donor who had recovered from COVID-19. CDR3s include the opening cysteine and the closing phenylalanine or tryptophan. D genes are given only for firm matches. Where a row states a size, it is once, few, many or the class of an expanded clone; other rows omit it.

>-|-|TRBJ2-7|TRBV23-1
CASSQSRDKQSHEQYF
TGCGCCAGCAGTCAATCCCGGGACAAACAATCCCACGAGCAGTACTTC
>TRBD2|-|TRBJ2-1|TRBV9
CASSVGTSGGSDNEQFF
TGTGCCAGCAGCGTAGGGACTAGCGGGGGGAGCGACAATGAGCAGTTCTTC
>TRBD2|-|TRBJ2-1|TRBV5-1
CASSLPQASGGGDEQFF
TGCGCCAGCAGCTTGCCCCAGGCCAGCGGGGGCGGCGATGAGCAGTTCTTC
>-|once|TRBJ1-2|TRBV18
CASSPDSQYGYTF
TGTGCCAGCTCACCAGACAGCCAGTATGGCTACACCTTC
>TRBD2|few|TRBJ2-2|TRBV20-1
CSAPRGGGTGELFF
TGCAGTGCTCCGCGGGGGGGCGGGACCGGGGAGCTGTTTTTT
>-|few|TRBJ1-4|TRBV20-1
CSAITGYNEKLFF
TGCAGTGCTATAACAGGGTATAATGAAAAACTGTTTTTT
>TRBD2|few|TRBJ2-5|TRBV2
CASKREGETQYF
TGTGCCAGCAAGCGGGAGGGAGAGACCCAGTACTTC
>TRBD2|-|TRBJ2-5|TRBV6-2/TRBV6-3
CASSSPRFSGGLYQETQYF
TGTGCCAGCAGTTCCCCCCGCTTTAGCGGGGGTCTGTACCAAGAGACCCAGTACTTC
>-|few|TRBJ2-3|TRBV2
CASSNRESTDTQYF
TGTGCCAGCAGTAACAGGGAGAGCACAGATACGCAGTATTTT
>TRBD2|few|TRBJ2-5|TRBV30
CAWSAGSGGAGETQYF
TGTGCCTGGAGTGCAGGTAGCGGGGGGGCAGGCGAGACCCAGTACTTC
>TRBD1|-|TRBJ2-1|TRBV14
CASSQPGQVTYNEQFF
TGTGCCAGCAGCCAACCGGGACAGGTGACCTACAATGAGCAGTTCTTC
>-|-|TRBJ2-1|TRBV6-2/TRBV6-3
CASSYPRGPENYNEQFF
TGTGCCAGCAGTTACCCAAGAGGCCCTGAAAACTACAATGAGCAGTTCTTC
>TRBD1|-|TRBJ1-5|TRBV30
CAWSVQGQQPQHF
TGTGCCTGGAGTGTACAGGGGCAACAGCCCCAGCATTTT
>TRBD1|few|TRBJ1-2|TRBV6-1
CASSQQGAAGYTF
TGTGCCAGCAGTCAACAGGGGGCGGCTGGCTACACCTTC
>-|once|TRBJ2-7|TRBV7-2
CASNDLGPGPLWTYEQYF
TGTGCCAGCAACGACCTAGGACCCGGACCCCTTTGGACCTACGAGCAGTACTTC
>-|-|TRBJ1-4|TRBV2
CASSGVMGPNEKLFF
TGTGCCAGCAGTGGTGTTATGGGTCCAAATGAAAAACTGTTTTTT
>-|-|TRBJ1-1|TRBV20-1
CSASSWQQNTEAFF
TGCAGTGCTAGTTCATGGCAGCAAAACACTGAAGCTTTCTTT
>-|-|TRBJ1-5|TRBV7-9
CASSLPDQPQHF
TGTGCCAGCAGCTTACCCGACCAGCCCCAGCATTTT
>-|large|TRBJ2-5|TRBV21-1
CASSTRTGWQETQYF
TGTGCCAGCAGCACCAGGACAGGGTGGCAAGAGACCCAGTACTTC
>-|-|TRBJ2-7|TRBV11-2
CASSFPAVNEQYF
TGTGCCAGCAGCTTCCCTGCGGTAAACGAGCAGTACTTC